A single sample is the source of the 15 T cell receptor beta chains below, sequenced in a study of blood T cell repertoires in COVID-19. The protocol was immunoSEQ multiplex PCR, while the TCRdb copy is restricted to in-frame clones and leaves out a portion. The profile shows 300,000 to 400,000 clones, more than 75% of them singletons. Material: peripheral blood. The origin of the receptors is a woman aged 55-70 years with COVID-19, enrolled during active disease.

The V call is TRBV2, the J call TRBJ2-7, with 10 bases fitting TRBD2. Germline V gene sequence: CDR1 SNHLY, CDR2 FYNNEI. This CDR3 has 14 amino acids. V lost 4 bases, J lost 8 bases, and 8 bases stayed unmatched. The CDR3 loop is CASSASAGGPKQYF. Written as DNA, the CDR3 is TGTGCCAGCAGTGCGTCAGCGGGGGGGCCAAAGCAGTACTTC.

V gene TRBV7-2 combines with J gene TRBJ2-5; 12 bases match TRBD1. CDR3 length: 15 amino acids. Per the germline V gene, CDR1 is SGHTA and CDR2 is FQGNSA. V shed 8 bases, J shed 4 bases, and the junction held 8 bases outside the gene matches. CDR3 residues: CASGTGTGGRETQYF. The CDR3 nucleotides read TGTGCCAGCGGTACCGGGACAGGGGGCCGAGAGACCCAGTACTTC. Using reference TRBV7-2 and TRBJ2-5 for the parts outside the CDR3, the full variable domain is GAGVSQSPSNKVTEKGKDVELRCDPISGHTALYWYRQSLGQGLEFLIYFQGNSAPDKSGLPSDRFSAERTGGSVSTLTIQRTQQEDSAVYLCASGTGTGGRETQYFGPGTRLLVL.

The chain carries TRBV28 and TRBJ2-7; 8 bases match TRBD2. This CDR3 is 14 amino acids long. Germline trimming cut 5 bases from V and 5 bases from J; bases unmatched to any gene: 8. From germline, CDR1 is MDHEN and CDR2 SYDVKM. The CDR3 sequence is CASSTRGGLDEQYF. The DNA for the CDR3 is TGTGCCAGCAGTACGCGCGGGGGGCTTGACGAGCAGTACTTC.

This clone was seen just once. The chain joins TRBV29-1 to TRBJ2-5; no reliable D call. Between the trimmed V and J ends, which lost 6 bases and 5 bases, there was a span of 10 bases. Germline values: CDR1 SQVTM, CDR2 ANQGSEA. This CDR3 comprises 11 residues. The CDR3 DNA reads TGCAGCGTCGCTGACTCGGAGACCCAGTACTTC. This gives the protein CSVADSETQYF.

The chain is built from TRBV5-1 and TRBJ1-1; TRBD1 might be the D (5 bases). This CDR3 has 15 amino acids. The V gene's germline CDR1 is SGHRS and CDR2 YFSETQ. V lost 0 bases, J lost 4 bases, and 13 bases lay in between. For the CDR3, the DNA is TGCGCCAGCAGCTTGGCCTTCGGGGGAGCCACTGAAGCTTTCTTT. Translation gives CASSLAFGGATEAFF.

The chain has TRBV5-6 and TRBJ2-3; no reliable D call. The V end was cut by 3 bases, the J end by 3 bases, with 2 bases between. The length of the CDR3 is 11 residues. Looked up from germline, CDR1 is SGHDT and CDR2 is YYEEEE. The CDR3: CASSSTDTQYF. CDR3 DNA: TGTGCCAGCAGCTCAACAGATACGCAGTATTTT.

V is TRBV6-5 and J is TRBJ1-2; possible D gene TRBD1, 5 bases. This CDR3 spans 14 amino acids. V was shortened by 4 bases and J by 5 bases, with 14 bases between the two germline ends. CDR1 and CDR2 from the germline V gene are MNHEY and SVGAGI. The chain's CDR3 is CASSLAGAAYGYTF. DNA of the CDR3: TGTGCCAGCAGTTTGGCTGGGGCAGCGTATGGCTACACCTTC.

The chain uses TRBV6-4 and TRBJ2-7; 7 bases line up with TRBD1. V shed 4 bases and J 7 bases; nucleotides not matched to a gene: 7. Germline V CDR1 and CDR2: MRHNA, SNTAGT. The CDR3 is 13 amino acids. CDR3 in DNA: TGTGCCAGCAGTGCCCTTTCAGGGGGAGAGCAGTACTTC. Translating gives CASSALSGGEQYF.

The CDR3 region is CASSIGQGTGANVLTF. In nucleotides, the CDR3 is TGTGCCAGTAGTATAGGTCAGGGGACTGGGGCCAACGTCCTGACTTTC. The V call is TRBV19, the J call TRBJ2-6; TRBD1 might be the D (6 bases). CDR3 size: 16 residues. V was clipped by 1 base and J by 2 bases, with 9 bases between them. Germline V gene sequence: CDR1 LNHDA, CDR2 SQIVND (reference sequence).

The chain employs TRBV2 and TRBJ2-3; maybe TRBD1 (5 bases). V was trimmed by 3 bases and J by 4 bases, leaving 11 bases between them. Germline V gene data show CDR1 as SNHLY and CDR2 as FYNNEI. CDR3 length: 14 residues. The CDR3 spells CASSDRPGPDTQYF. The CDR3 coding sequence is TGTGCCAGCAGTGACCGCCCAGGGCCAGATACGCAGTATTTT. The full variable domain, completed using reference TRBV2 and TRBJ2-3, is EPEVTQTPSHQVTQMGQEVILRCVPISNHLYFYWYRQILGQKVEFLVSFYNNEISEKSEIFDDQFSVERPDGSNFTLKIRSTKLEDSAMYFCASSDRPGPDTQYFGPGTRLTVL.

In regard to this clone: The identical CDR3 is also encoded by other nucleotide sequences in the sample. CDR3 residues: CASSPGQGTDTQYF. The DNA of the CDR3 is TGTGCCAGCAGCCCCGGACAGGGGACTGATACGCAGTATTTT. The genes are TRBV7-3 and TRBJ2-3; TRBD1 agrees at 9 bases. Germline loops: CDR1 SGHTA, CDR2 FQGTGA. The V segment lost 5 bases and the J segment 6 bases; nucleotides outside the gene matches: 6. This CDR3 comprises 14 residues.

The CDR3, as DNA: TGTGCCAGCAGCTTTGCAGGGATGAACACTGAAGCTTTCTTT. This gives the protein CASSFAGMNTEAFF. V usage is TRBV7-3 and J usage is TRBJ1-1, with TRBD1 as a possible D gene (5 bases). In germline, CDR1 is SGHTA, CDR2 FQGTGA. V was clipped by 3 bases and J by 0 bases, with 8 bases between them. This CDR3 spans 14 amino acids.

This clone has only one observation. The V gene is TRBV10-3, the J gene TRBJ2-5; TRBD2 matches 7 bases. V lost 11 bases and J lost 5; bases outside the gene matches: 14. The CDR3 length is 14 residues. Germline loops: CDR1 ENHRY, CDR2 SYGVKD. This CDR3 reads CASGSGGTVETQYF. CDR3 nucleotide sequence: TGTGCCTCAGGGTCGGGGGGTACGGTTGAGACCCAGTACTTC.

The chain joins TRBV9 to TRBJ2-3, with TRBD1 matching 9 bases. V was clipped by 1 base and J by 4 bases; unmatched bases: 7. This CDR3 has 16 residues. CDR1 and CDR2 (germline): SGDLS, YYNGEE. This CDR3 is CASSVNTGTGPDTQYF. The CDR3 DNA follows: TGTGCCAGCAGCGTAAATACAGGGACAGGGCCAGATACGCAGTATTTT.

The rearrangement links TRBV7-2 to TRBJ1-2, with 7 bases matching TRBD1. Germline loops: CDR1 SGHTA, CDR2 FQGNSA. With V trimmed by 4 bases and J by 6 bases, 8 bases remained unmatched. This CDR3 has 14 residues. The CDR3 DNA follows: TGTGCCAGCAGCTCCCAGACAGGGAAGGATGGCTACACCTTC. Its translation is CASSSQTGKDGYTF.